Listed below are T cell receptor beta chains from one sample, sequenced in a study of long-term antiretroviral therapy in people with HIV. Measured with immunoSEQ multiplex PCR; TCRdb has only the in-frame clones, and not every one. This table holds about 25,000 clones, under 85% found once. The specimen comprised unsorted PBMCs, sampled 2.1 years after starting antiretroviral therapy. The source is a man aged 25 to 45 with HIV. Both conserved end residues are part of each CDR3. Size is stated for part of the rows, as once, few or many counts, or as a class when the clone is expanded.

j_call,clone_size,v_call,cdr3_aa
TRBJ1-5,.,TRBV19,CASSIGGSNQPQHF
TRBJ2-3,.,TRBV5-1,CASSLEGVDTQYF
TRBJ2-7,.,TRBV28,CASSQITLGENHEQYF
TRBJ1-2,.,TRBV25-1,CASSERSDVSSYTF
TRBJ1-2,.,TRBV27,CASSRAAPTGYGYTF
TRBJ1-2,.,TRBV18,CASSPTPGQVSRGYTF
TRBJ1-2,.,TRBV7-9,CASSRDTLNYGYTF
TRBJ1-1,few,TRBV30,CAWTTGVGGTEAFF
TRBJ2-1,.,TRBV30,CAWKNSGRSYEQFF
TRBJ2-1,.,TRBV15,CATSPRGGSSYNEQFF
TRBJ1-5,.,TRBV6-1,CASILGTANGQPQHF
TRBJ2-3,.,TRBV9,CASSVGAGPTDTQYF
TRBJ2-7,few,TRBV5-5,CASSLLVVGEQYF
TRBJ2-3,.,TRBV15,CATSRVTQGAIDTQYF
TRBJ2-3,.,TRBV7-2,CASSFARGSDTQYF
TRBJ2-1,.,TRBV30,CAWIITGGGSYNEQFF
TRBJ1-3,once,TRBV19,CASSIPRGSGNTIYF
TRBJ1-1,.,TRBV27,CASSFGRGNTEAFF
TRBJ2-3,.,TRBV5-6,CASSLSLGTDTQYF
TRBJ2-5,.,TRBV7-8,CASSLSWVQETQYF
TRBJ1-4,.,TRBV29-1,CSVDFFGEKLFF
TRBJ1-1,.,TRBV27,CASSSSVGEVYTEAFF
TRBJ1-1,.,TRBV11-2,CASSLAFAGASNTEAFF
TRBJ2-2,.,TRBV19,CASSIRTGANTGELFF
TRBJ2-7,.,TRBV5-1,CASSLAGGFSYEQYF
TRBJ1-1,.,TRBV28,CASRLTGGEAFF
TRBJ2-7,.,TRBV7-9,CASSANSGTGVEQYF
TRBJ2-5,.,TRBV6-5,CASSYSSQETQYF
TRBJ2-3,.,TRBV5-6,CASSLNLRGDTQYF
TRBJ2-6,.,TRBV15,CATAGSGSGANVLTF
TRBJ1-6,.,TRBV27,CARTDRGNSPLHF
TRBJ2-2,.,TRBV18,CASSPPSKANTGELFF
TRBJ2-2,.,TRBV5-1,CASSLGVGTGHTGELFF
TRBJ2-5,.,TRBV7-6,CASSLVGGQETQYF
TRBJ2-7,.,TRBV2,CASSEGRTVSYEQYF
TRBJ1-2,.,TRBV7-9,CASSTGVYGYTF
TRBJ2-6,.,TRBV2,CASSETDRTGANVLTF
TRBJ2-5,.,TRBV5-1,CASSLKGQETQYF
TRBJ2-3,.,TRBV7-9,CASSLTQTDTQYF
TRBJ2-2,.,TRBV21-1,CASSKPDTGELFF
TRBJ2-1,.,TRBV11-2,CASSLASERNEQFF
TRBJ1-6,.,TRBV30,CAWSGQEGSPLHF
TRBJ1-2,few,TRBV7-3,CASSLIPKYGYTF
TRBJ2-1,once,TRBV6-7,CASRDRDTLSGNEQFF
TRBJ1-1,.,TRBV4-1,CASSQEGPRTGSTEAFF
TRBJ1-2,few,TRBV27,CASSPLGQGEGYGYTF
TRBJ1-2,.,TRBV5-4,CASSLGQPNYGYTF